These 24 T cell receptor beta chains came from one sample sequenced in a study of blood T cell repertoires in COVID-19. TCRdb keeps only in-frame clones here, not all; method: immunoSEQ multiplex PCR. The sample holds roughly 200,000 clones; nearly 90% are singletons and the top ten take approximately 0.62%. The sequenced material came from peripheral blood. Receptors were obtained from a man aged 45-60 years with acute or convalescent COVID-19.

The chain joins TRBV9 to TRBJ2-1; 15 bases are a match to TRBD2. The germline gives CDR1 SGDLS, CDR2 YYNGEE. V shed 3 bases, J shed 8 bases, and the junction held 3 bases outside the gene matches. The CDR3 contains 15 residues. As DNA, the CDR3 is TGTGCCAGCAGCGCGGGACTAGCGGGGGGTCATGAGCAGTTCTTC. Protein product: CASSAGLAGGHEQFF. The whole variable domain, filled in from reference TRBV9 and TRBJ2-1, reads DSGVTQTPKHLITATGQRVTLRCSPRSGDLSVYWYQQSLDQGLQFLIQYYNGEERAKGNILERFSAQQFPDLHSELNLSSLELGDSALYFCASSAGLAGGHEQFFGPGTRLTVL.

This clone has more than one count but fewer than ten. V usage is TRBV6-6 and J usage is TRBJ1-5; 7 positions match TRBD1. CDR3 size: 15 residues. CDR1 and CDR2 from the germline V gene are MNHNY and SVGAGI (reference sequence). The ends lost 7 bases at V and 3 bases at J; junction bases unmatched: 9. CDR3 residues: CASTPTGSDNQPQHF. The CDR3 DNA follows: TGTGCCAGCACCCCGACAGGGAGTGACAATCAGCCCCAGCATTTT.

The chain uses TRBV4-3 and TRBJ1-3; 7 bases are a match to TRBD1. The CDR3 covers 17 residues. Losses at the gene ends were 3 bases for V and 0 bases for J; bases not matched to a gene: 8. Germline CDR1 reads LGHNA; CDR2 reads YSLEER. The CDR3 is CASSQGTAKNSGNTIYF. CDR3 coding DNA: TGCGCCAGCAGCCAGGGGACAGCAAAAAACTCTGGAAACACCATATATTTT.

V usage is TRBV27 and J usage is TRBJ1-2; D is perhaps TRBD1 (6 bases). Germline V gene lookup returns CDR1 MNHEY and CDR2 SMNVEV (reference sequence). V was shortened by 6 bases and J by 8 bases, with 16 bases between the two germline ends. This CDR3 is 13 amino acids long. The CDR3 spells CASSPGGARGYTF. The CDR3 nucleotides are TGTGCCAGCAGCCCTGGGGGGGCGCGGGGCTACACCTTC.

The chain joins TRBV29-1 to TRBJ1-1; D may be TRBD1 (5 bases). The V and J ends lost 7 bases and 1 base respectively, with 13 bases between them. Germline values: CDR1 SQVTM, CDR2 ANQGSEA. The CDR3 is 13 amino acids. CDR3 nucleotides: TGCAGCGGAACCTTACAGGAGAACACTGAAGCTTTCTTT. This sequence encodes CSGTLQENTEAFF.

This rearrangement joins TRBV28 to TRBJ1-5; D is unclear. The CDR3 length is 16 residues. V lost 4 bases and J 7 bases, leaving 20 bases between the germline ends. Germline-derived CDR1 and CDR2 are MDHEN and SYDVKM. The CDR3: CASSSSPRSGGQPQHF. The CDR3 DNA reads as TGTGCCAGCAGTTCTTCCCCACGCTCGGGTGGGCAGCCCCAGCATTTT. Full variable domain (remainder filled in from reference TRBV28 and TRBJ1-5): DVKVTQSSRYLVKRTGEKVFLECVQDMDHENMFWYRQDPGLGLRLIYFSYDVKMKEKGDIPEGYSVSREKKERFSLILESASTNQTSMYLCASSSSPRSGGQPQHFGDGTRLSIL.

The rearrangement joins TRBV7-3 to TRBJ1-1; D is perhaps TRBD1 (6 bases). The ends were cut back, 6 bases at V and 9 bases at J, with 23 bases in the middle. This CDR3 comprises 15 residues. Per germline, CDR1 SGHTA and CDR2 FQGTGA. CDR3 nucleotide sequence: TGTGCCAGCAGACCCGGACAGTTGCTCCTCCAGCAAGCTTTCTTT. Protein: CASRPGQLLLQQAFF.

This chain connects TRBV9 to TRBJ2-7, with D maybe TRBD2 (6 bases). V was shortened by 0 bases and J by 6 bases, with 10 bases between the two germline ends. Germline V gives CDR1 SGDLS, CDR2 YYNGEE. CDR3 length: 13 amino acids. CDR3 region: CASSVGGEGEQYV. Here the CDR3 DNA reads TGTGCCAGCAGCGTAGGGGGGGAAGGCGAGCAGTACGTC.

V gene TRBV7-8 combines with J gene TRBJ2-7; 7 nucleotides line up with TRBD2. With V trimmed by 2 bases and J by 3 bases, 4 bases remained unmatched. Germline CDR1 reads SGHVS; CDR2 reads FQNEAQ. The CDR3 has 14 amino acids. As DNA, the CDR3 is TGTGCCAGCAGCTTAAGTCGCGGGGGCTACGAGCAGTACTTC. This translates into CASSLSRGGYEQYF.

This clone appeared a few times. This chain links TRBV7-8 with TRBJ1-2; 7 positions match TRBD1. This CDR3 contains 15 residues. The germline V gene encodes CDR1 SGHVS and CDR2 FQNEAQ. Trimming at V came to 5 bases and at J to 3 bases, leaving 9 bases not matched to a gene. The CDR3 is CASSLGGRGDYGYTF. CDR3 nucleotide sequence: TGTGCCAGCAGCCTAGGAGGCAGGGGGGACTATGGCTACACCTTC.

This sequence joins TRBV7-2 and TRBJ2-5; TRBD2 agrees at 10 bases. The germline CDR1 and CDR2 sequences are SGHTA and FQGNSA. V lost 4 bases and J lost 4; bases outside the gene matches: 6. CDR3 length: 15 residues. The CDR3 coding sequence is TGTGCCAGCAGCTCCGGACTAGCGGAGCTAGAGACCCAGTACTTC. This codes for CASSSGLAELETQYF.

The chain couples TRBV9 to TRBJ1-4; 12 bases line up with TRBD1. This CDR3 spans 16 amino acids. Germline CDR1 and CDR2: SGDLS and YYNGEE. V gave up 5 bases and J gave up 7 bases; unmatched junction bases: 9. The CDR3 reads CASSGTGGGDGEKLFF. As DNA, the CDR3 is TGTGCCAGCAGTGGGACAGGGGGCGGTGATGGTGAAAAACTGTTTTTT.

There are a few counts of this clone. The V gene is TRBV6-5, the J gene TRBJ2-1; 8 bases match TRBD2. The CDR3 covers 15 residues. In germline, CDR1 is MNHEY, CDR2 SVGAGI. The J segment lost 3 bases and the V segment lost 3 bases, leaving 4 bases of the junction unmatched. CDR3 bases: TGTGCCAGCAGTTATACTAGCGGAGACTACAATGAGCAGTTCTTC. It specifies CASSYTSGDYNEQFF.

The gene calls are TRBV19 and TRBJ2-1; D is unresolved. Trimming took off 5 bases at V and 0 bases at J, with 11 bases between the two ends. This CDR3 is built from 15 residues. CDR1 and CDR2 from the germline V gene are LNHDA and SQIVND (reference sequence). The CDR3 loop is CASSEVESSYNEQFF. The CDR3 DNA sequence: TGTGCCAGTAGTGAGGTTGAGAGCTCCTACAATGAGCAGTTCTTC.

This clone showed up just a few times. Here the CDR3 reads CASSQALSSYEQYF. DNA of the CDR3: TGTGCCAGCAGCCAAGCACTGAGCTCCTACGAGCAGTACTTC. The chain is built from TRBV3-1 (or the pseudogene TRBV3-2) and TRBJ2-7; D is unclear. CDR1 and CDR2 from the germline V gene are LGHDT and YNNKEL (reference sequence). The CDR3 runs 14 residues. V was clipped by 1 base and J by 0 bases, with 7 bases between them.

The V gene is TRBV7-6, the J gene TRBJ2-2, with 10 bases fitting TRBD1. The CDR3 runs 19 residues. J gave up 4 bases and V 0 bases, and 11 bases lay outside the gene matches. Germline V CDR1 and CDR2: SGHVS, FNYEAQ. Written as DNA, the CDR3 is TGTGCCAGCAGCTTAGCAGTCCCGGGACAGGGGTACGGCACCGGGGAGCTGTTTTTT. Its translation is CASSLAVPGQGYGTGELFF.

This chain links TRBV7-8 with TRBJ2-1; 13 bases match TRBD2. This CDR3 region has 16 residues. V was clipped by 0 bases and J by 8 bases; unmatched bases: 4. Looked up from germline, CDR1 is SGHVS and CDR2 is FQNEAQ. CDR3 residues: CASSLAGTSGIDEQFF. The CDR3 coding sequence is TGTGCCAGCAGCTTAGCAGGGACTAGCGGGATCGATGAGCAGTTCTTC.

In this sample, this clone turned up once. The CDR3 coding sequence is TGTGCCAGCAGGGGGGACAGAGCGAACACCGGGGAGCTGTTTTTT. Residues: CASRGDRANTGELFF. The chain has TRBV6-5 and TRBJ2-2; 7 nucleotides line up with TRBD1. The germline CDR1 and CDR2 sequences are MNHEY and SVGAGI. V shed 6 bases, J shed 0 bases, and the junction held 4 bases outside the gene matches. CDR3 length: 15 residues.

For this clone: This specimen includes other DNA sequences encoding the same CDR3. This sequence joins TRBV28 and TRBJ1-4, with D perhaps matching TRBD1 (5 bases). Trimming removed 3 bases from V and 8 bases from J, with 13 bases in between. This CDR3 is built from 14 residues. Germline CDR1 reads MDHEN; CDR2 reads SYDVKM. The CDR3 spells CASSFQGVREKLFF. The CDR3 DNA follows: TGTGCCAGCAGTTTTCAAGGGGTTCGAGAAAAACTGTTTTTT.

CDR3 loop: CASSQNRGEAFF. The CDR3 region has the DNA TGTGCCAGCAGCCAGAACAGGGGAGAAGCTTTCTTT. This chain connects TRBV14 to TRBJ1-1; 7 positions match TRBD1. CDR1 is SGHDN, CDR2 FVKESK, per germline. Trimming removed 3 bases from V and 8 bases from J; junction bases left unmatched: 3. The CDR3 consists of 12 residues.

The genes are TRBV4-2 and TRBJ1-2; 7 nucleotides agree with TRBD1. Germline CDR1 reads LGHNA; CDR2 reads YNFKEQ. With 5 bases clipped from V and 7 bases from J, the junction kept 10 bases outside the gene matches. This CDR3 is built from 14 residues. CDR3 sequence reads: CASSANRDSGGYTF. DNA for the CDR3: TGTGCCAGCAGCGCGAACCGGGACAGTGGTGGCTACACCTTC.

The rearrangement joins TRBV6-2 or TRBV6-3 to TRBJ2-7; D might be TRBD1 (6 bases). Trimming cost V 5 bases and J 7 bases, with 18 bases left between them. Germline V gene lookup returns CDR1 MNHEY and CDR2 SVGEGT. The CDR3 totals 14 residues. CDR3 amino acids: CASSQSSGECEQYF. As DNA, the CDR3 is TGTGCCAGCAGTCAATCCTCAGGGGAGTGTGAGCAGTACTTC.

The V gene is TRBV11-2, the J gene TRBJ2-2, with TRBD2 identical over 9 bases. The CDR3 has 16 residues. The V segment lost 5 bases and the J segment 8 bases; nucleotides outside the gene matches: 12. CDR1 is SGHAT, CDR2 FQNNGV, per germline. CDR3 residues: CASSLSGGRAAGELFF. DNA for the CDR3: TGTGCCAGCAGCCTAAGCGGGGGGCGGGCGGCAGGGGAGCTGTTTTTT.

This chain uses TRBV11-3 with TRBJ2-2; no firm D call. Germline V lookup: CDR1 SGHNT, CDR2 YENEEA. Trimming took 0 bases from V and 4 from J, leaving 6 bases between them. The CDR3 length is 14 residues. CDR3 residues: CASSLDRATGELFF. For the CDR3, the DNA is TGTGCCAGCAGCTTAGACCGAGCCACCGGGGAGCTGTTTTTT.